This section outlines one T cell receptor (beta chain) sequence together with its context. Its antigen is undetermined. An assay was performed, and its level was deep. Sequencing was performed with immunoSEQ multiplex PCR; in TCRdb, only in-frame clones are kept and a portion is missing. The sample includes about 2.4 million clones, just over 90% of them seen just once. CDR1 is SGHNT and CDR2 is YYREEE in the germline V gene (reference sequence). The CDR3 extends over 15 amino acids. Deletions cut 0 bases from V and 2 bases from J, with 12 bases between. The source of the sample is a study of shared clonotypes between healthy human individuals. General study results and limits: For sorted subsets, rarefaction showed incomplete sequencing despite large depth. The represented genetic and exposure-history diversity was limited by the small number of donors. On the whole, naive subsets had larger estimated richness than memory subsets had.

The sequence was collected from a man aged 18 to 35 in good health. The chain recombines TRBV5-4 with TRBJ2-7; a weak D match, TRBD2 (7 bases). The material sequenced was naive CD4+ T cells sorted from blood. The subset: CD45RA+ positively selected. This CDR3 reads CASSLGEGVPYEQYF. DNA for the CDR3: TGTGCCAGCAGCTTGGGGGAGGGGGTTCCCTACGAGCAGTACTTC.